This entry lists 10 T cell receptor beta chains sequenced from one sample in a study of post-analysis software for immune sequencing data. Whole-study results and caveats: Controls showed lower frequencies than patients for roughly 5 TRBV segments, and TRBV5-6, TRBV5-1 and TRBV20-1 were among these.

These TCRs' antigens remain unknown. TCR beta cDNA libraries had unique molecular identifiers. TCRdb re-called the PCR reads through MiXCR, storing one row per CDR3 protein. The table records about 800,000 distinct CDR3 sequences, just under 30% of them present only once. What was sequenced was blood. These receptors all come from a girl between 10 and 17 years old with multiple sclerosis.

This clonotype was counted ten times or more. V usage is TRBV10-3 and J usage is TRBJ1-1, with D perhaps TRBD1 (5 bases). Germline lookup yields CDR1 ENHRY and CDR2 SYGVKD. The CDR3 runs 15 residues. With 2 bases removed from V and 5 bases from J, the gap between germline ends came to 15 bases. CDR3 bases: TGTGCCATCAGTGAGAGCTCTTCGGGGCGAACTGAAGCTTTCTTT. It encodes CAISESSSGRTEAFF.

The chain joins TRBV11-2 to TRBJ2-1; perhaps TRBD2 as D (6 bases). This CDR3 has 16 residues. Germline CDR1 and CDR2: SGHAT and FQNNGV. V was cut by 5 bases and J by 8 bases, with 22 bases left in between. CDR3: CASSGVLAGRWDEQFF. The DNA for the CDR3 is TGTGCCAGCAGCGGGGTGTTGGCGGGGAGGTGGGATGAGCAGTTCTTC.

This clonotype was counted a few times. This chain connects TRBV7-9 to TRBJ1-1; 10 bases are a match to TRBD1. Germline CDR1 is SEHNR and CDR2 is FQNEAQ (reference sequence). The CDR3 has 15 amino acids. V was clipped by 10 bases and J by 4 bases; unmatched bases: 12. The CDR3 is CATPRGTGAVTEAFF. The CDR3 coding sequence is TGTGCCACCCCTCGCGGGACAGGGGCTGTCACTGAAGCTTTCTTT.

The genes are TRBV5-1 and TRBJ1-2; 7 positions agree with TRBD1. CDR1 and CDR2 from the germline V gene are SGHRS and YFSETQ. Trimming at V came to 4 bases and at J to 4 bases, leaving 10 bases not matched to a gene. The CDR3 totals 15 residues. The CDR3 DNA reads as TGCGCCAGCAGCCTTACAGACAGGGCGGGCTATGGCTACACCTTC. Translation: CASSLTDRAGYGYTF.

This clonotype was counted a few times. The chain joins TRBV13 to TRBJ1-4; 7 nucleotides align to TRBD1. Trimming removed 4 bases from V and 7 bases from J; junction bases left unmatched: 9. CDR1 and CDR2 (germline): PRHDT, FYEKMQ (reference sequence). This CDR3 contains 15 residues. In DNA form, the CDR3 reads TGTGCCAGCAGCTCCGACAGGGCCGGGAGTGAAAAACTGTTTTTT. Translating it yields CASSSDRAGSEKLFF.

The chain combines TRBV7-2 with TRBJ1-5, with D possibly matching TRBD1 (5 bases). Trimming pared 1 base from V and 4 bases from J, leaving 11 bases between. This CDR3 is 15 amino acids long. Germline V gives CDR1 SGHTA, CDR2 FQGNSA. The CDR3 region has the DNA TGTGCCAGCAGCTTAGGGGGGACGCGGAATCAGCCCCAGCATTTT. It yields the protein CASSLGGTRNQPQHF.

The rearrangement links TRBV9 to TRBJ1-6, with D possibly TRBD1 on 6 matching bases. The V gene's germline CDR1 is SGDLS and CDR2 YYNGEE. Between the trimmed V and J ends, which lost 0 bases and 14 bases, there was a span of 18 bases. The CDR3 totals 15 residues. The CDR3 DNA reads as TGTGCCAGCAGCGTAGGGTCGGATTGGGGGCCCACCCTCCACTTT. This translates into CASSVGSDWGPTLHF.

V gene TRBV3-1 combines with J gene TRBJ1-6, with TRBD1 matching over 8 bases. The germline V gene encodes CDR1 LGHDT and CDR2 YNNKEL (reference sequence). Trimming removed 4 bases from V and 10 bases from J; junction bases left unmatched: 21. This CDR3 spans 19 amino acids. In DNA, the CDR3 is TGTGCCAGCAGCCCACAAGGACAGGGAAGTCCTTCTTCGAGGTCACCCCTCCACTTT. The encoded protein is CASSPQGQGSPSSRSPLHF.

The gene calls are TRBV20-1 and TRBJ2-1; D assignment may be TRBD1 or TRBD2 (5 bases each). The germline V and J ends were trimmed by 1 base and 3 bases, with 13 bases remaining between them. The CDR3 loop spans 15 amino acids. Germline CDR1 DFQATT, CDR2 SNEGSKA (reference sequence). Here the CDR3 reads CSARGGPGHYNEQFF. The CDR3 DNA sequence: TGCAGTGCTAGAGGGGGACCGGGCCACTACAATGAGCAGTTCTTC.

In this sample, this clonotype turned up a few times. This chain connects TRBV6-2 or TRBV6-3 to TRBJ2-7; D gene unclear. The germline V gene encodes CDR1 MNHEY and CDR2 SVGEGT. CDR3 length: 14 amino acids. The germline V and J ends were trimmed by 5 bases and 4 bases, with 15 bases remaining between them. CDR3 nucleotides: TGTGCCAGCAGTCACCCGGCACTTTGGTACGAGCAGTACTTC. Protein: CASSHPALWYEQYF.